This entry is about one T cell receptor beta chain. The data belong to a study of blood T cell repertoires in COVID-19. Trimming shortened V by 4 bases and J by 0 bases, and 7 bases separated the two germline ends. This CDR3 contains 14 residues. The germline V gene has CDR1 SEHNR and CDR2 FQNEAQ (reference sequence). Authors' methods: Reference gene primer amplification yielded estimated nucleated cell counts. The assay was immunoSEQ multiplex PCR, and TCRdb's table has in-frame clones only and misses some. Clonal size and the V and J genes are those of that table, whereas D and trimming came from the DNA. The data contain about 360,000 clones, around 84% of them seen just once; the ten biggest clones take up approximately 1%.

The specimen sequenced was peripheral blood. This clonotype was obtained from a human donor with acute or convalescent COVID-19. The donor label of this sample is uncertain. The genes are TRBV7-9 and TRBJ2-1; tentatively, D is TRBD2 (6 bases). The CDR3 DNA reads TGTGCCAGCAGCTGGGGACTCTCCTACAATGAGCAGTTCTTC. Encoded protein: CASSWGLSYNEQFF. Variable domain in full (rest from reference TRBV7-9 and TRBJ2-1): DTGVSQNPRHKITKRGQNVTFRCDPISEHNRLYWYRQTLGQGPEFLTYFQNEAQLEKSRLLSDRFSAERPKGSFSTLEIQRTEQGDSAMYLCASSWGLSYNEQFFGPGTRLTVL.